Each of the 25 T cell receptor beta chains below was sequenced from the same sample in a study of T cell responses to AZD1222 COVID-19 vaccine. Generated by immunoSEQ multiplex PCR, the TCRdb table keeps only in-frame clones and is missing some. The sample consists of under 200,000 clones, around nine tenths of them appearing once. Sequencing was performed on peripheral blood, taken 28 days after the second dose of the MenACWY control vaccine. The receptors were gathered from an adult who received the MenACWY meningococcal vaccine as a control.

This clone came up a few times. The chain employs TRBV15 and TRBJ2-5; D gene ambiguous. CDR3 length: 14 amino acids. Germline CDR1 reads LNHNV; CDR2 reads YYDKDF (reference sequence). The V end lost 1 base, the J end lost 2 bases, and 8 bases lay between the germline ends. DNA of the CDR3: TGTGCCACCAGCAGAGGAGGTTCTCAAGAGACCCAGTACTTC. It specifies CATSRGGSQETQYF.

The gene calls are TRBV4-1 and TRBJ2-2, with 8 bases identical to TRBD2. The CDR3 contains 17 residues. Germline trimming cut 1 base from V and 6 bases from J; bases unmatched to any gene: 10. Germline V CDR1 and CDR2: MGHRA, YSYEKL. The CDR3 DNA reads TGCGCCAGCAGCCAAGCCACTCGGAGCGGGGGCTCCGGGGAGCTGTTTTTT. Protein: CASSQATRSGGSGELFF.

The chain recombines TRBV28 with TRBJ2-1, with 9 bases fitting TRBD2. After removal of 3 bases from V and 16 bases from J, the junction contained 4 bases not matched to a gene. Germline V lookup: CDR1 MDHEN, CDR2 SYDVKM. The CDR3 sequence is 11 residues long. The CDR3 loop is CASSLASGTFF. DNA of the CDR3: TGTGCCAGCAGTTTGGCTAGCGGGACATTCTTC.

This clone was counted a few times. The chain recombines TRBV24-1 with TRBJ1-2; weak D call: TRBD1 (5 bases). This CDR3 is 11 amino acids long. Germline V CDR1 and CDR2: KGHDR, SFDVKD. Trimming removed 7 bases from V and 5 bases from J, with 7 bases in between. CDR3 DNA sequence: TGTGCCACCAGCGGGGCATATGGCTACACCTTC. Protein sequence: CATSGAYGYTF.

The chain links TRBV5-5 to TRBJ2-3, with 7 positions matching TRBD1. The CDR3 length is 16 residues. Germline V gene sequence: CDR1 SGHKS, CDR2 YYEKEE (reference sequence). With 4 bases clipped from V and 2 bases from J, the junction kept 10 bases outside the gene matches. The CDR3 loop is CASSTGQAAFTDTQYF. The CDR3 coding sequence is TGTGCCAGCAGCACCGGACAGGCGGCTTTCACAGATACGCAGTATTTT.

The rearrangement joins TRBV9 to TRBJ1-1; D gene uncertain. Trimming took 5 bases from V and 0 from J, leaving 20 bases between them. From germline, CDR1 is SGDLS and CDR2 YYNGEE. The CDR3 covers 17 residues. The CDR3 nucleotides are TGTGCCAGCAGTTCTTTGAAAGGCCTGGGGATGAACACTGAAGCTTTCTTT. It encodes CASSSLKGLGMNTEAFF.

This clone was counted once. The chain has TRBV11-2 and TRBJ1-1; 10 bases fit TRBD1. Germline values: CDR1 SGHAT, CDR2 FQNNGV. This CDR3 has 14 residues. With V trimmed by 1 base and J by 10 bases, 6 bases remained unmatched. For the CDR3, the DNA is TGTGCCAGCAGCTTAGCGGGACAGGGGAGGGGAGCTTTCTTT. Protein sequence: CASSLAGQGRGAFF.

The CDR3 loop is CASTRGAGGFGEQFF. DNA for the CDR3: TGTGCCAGCACCAGGGGGGCAGGGGGATTCGGCGAGCAGTTCTTC. The J gene is TRBJ2-1, the V gene TRBV11-3; the D gene is possibly TRBD1 (7 bases). Trimming shortened V by 7 bases and J by 10 bases, and 23 bases separated the two germline ends. Germline V gene data show CDR1 as SGHNT and CDR2 as YENEEA. The CDR3 consists of 15 residues.

The V call is TRBV27, the J call TRBJ2-3, with 10 bases lining up with TRBD1. The trim removed 6 bases at V and 0 bases at J, leaving 9 bases unmatched. The CDR3 spans 17 residues. Germline-derived CDR1 and CDR2 are MNHEY and SMNVEV (reference sequence). For the CDR3, the DNA is TGTGCCAGCAGGTCCTCCTGGACAGGGGGGAGCACAGATACGCAGTATTTT. Amino acid sequence: CASRSSWTGGSTDTQYF.

This chain joins TRBV9 and TRBJ1-5; D is perhaps TRBD1 (5 bases). Trimming cost V 0 bases and J 7 bases, with 11 bases left between them. There are 14 residues in the CDR3. CDR1 and CDR2 from the germline V gene are SGDLS and YYNGEE. CDR3 sequence (DNA): TGTGCCAGCAGCGTAGGGGGGGGGATCCAGCCCCAGCATTTT. It specifies CASSVGGGIQPQHF.

This chain uses TRBV7-8 with TRBJ1-6; D is ambiguous. This CDR3 region has 16 residues. V lost 0 bases to trimming and J lost 7 bases, with 13 bases between them. The germline CDR1 and CDR2 sequences are SGHVS and FQNEAQ. The CDR3 bases are TGTGCCAGCAGCTTAGCGGCAGCGAGTAAAAATTCACCCCTCCACTTT. This encodes CASSLAAASKNSPLHF. The full variable domain, its missing parts supplied by reference TRBV7-8 and TRBJ1-6, is GAGVSQSPRYKVAKRGQDVALRCDPISGHVSLFWYQQALGQGPEFLTYFQNEAQLDKSGLPSDRFFAERPEGSVSTLKIQRTQQEDSAVYLCASSLAAASKNSPLHFGNGTRLTVT.

This clone was counted a few times. The chain links TRBV19 to TRBJ1-1; unclear D gene. The CDR3 has 12 amino acids. Germline-derived CDR1 and CDR2 are LNHDA and SQIVND (reference sequence). The germline V and J ends were trimmed by 4 bases and 5 bases, with 8 bases remaining between them. CDR3 bases: TGTGCCAGTAGTAGGGGAGGAACTGAAGCTTTCTTT. Amino acid sequence: CASSRGGTEAFF. Variable domain in full (rest from reference TRBV19 and TRBJ1-1): DGGITQSPKYLFRKEGQNVTLSCEQNLNHDAMYWYRQDPGQGLRLIYYSQIVNDFQKGDIAEGYSVSREKKESFPLTVTSAQKNPTAFYLCASSRGGTEAFFGQGTRLTVV.

This rearrangement joins TRBV7-9 to TRBJ1-1; D is unresolved. The CDR3 sequence is 13 residues long. V lost 1 base to trimming and J lost 5 bases, with 8 bases between them. Germline V gives CDR1 SEHNR, CDR2 FQNEAQ (reference sequence). DNA for the CDR3: TGTGCCAGCAGCTTAGTGTGGGGAACTGAAGCTTTCTTT. Translated: CASSLVWGTEAFF.

The chain uses TRBV27 and TRBJ2-3; TRBD2 agrees at 10 bases. Trimming cost V 7 bases and J 2 bases; bases outside gene matches: 6. The germline V gene has CDR1 MNHEY and CDR2 SMNVEV (reference sequence). CDR3 length equals 15 residues. CDR3 in amino acids: CASNYGTSATDTQYF. CDR3 bases: TGTGCCAGCAATTACGGGACTAGCGCCACAGATACGCAGTATTTT.

This clone was counted a single time. The J gene is TRBJ1-1, the V gene TRBV29-1, with D possibly being TRBD1 (5 bases). Germline loops: CDR1 SQVTM, CDR2 ANQGSEA. V lost 4 bases, J lost 10 bases, and 10 bases lay in between. The CDR3 is made up of 10 amino acids. The CDR3 sequence: CSVGDSGAFF. DNA for the CDR3: TGCAGCGTTGGGGACTCGGGAGCTTTCTTT. Filled out from reference TRBV29-1 and TRBJ1-1, the complete variable domain reads SAVISQKPSRDICQRGTSLTIQCQVDSQVTMMFWYRQQPGQSLTLIATANQGSEATYESGFVIDKFPISRPNLTFSTLTVSNMSPEDSSIYLCSVGDSGAFFGQGTRLTVV.

V usage is TRBV4-1 and J usage is TRBJ2-1; possible D gene TRBD2, 6 bases. The CDR3 spans 17 residues. Germline lookup yields CDR1 MGHRA and CDR2 YSYEKL. Trimming took 5 bases from V and 0 from J, leaving 17 bases between them. The CDR3 loop is CASSLKRVGSSYNEQFF. CDR3 coding DNA: TGCGCCAGCAGCTTAAAGCGGGTTGGGAGCTCCTACAATGAGCAGTTCTTC.

The chain combines TRBV27 with TRBJ2-4; D perhaps matches TRBD1 (6 bases). The V gene's germline CDR1 is MNHEY and CDR2 SMNVEV (reference sequence). There are 15 residues in the CDR3. Trimming pared 4 bases from V and 2 bases from J, leaving 12 bases between. As DNA, the CDR3 is TGTGCCAGCAGTTATTACAGGGAGTCCAAAAACATTCAGTACTTC. Translation: CASSYYRESKNIQYF.

The chain employs TRBV7-9 and TRBJ2-1; TRBD2 matches at 7 bases. This CDR3 has 17 amino acids. Germline V gene lookup returns CDR1 SEHNR and CDR2 FQNEAQ (reference sequence). V was clipped by 10 bases and J by 0 bases; unmatched bases: 15. Here the CDR3 reads CATNIIVGGSSYNEQFF. In nucleotides, the CDR3 is TGTGCCACGAATATTATTGTAGGCGGGAGCTCCTACAATGAGCAGTTCTTC.

V gene TRBV7-9 combines with J gene TRBJ1-2; 11 positions match TRBD1. Losses at the gene ends were 5 bases for V and 0 bases for J; bases not matched to a gene: 8. Germline assignment: CDR1 SEHNR and CDR2 FQNEAQ (reference sequence). The CDR3 has 17 residues. CDR3 DNA: TGTGCCAGCAGCCCCGGGACAGGGGGTAGAGCTAACTATGGCTACACCTTC. Translating it yields CASSPGTGGRANYGYTF.

The chain joins TRBV6-5 to TRBJ2-5; no definite D call. The CDR3 spans 11 residues. The germline V and J ends were trimmed by 8 bases and 11 bases, with 15 bases remaining between them. Per the germline V gene, CDR1 is MNHEY and CDR2 is SVGAGI. The CDR3 nucleotides are TGTGCCAGCGATGGACGGGCTCCTCAGTACTTC. Translated: CASDGRAPQYF.

The chain is built from TRBV7-9 and TRBJ1-1; D is ambiguous. The CDR3 extends over 15 amino acids. The germline V gene has CDR1 SEHNR and CDR2 FQNEAQ (reference sequence). V was clipped by 5 bases and J by 2 bases, with 15 bases between them. The CDR3 loop reads CASSTHHLGNTEAFF. The CDR3 DNA is TGTGCCAGCAGCACCCATCACTTGGGAAACACTGAAGCTTTCTTT.

The gene calls are TRBV2 and TRBJ2-5; D remains unclear. The germline CDR1 and CDR2 sequences are SNHLY and FYNNEI. Trimming pared 7 bases from V and 8 bases from J, leaving 11 bases between. The CDR3 is made up of 11 amino acids. In nucleotides, the CDR3 is TGTGCCAGCACCAAGGAAATCACCCAGTACTTC. Translating it yields CASTKEITQYF. The complete variable domain, with remaining parts taken from reference TRBV2 and TRBJ2-5, reads EPEVTQTPSHQVTQMGQEVILRCVPISNHLYFYWYRQILGQKVEFLVSFYNNEISEKSEIFDDQFSVERPDGSNFTLKIRSTKLEDSAMYFCASTKEITQYFGPGTRLLVL.

The V call is TRBV5-1, the J call TRBJ2-1; 8 bases are shared with TRBD1. Germline loops: CDR1 SGHRS, CDR2 YFSETQ. The CDR3 has 15 amino acids. Losses at the gene ends were 0 bases for V and 6 bases for J; bases not matched to a gene: 5. The CDR3 region is CASSLDRGSVNEQFF. The CDR3 DNA sequence: TGCGCCAGCAGCTTGGACAGGGGGTCCGTCAATGAGCAGTTCTTC. Based on the CDR3 plus reference TRBV5-1 and TRBJ2-1, the full variable domain is KAGVTQTPRYLIKTRGQQVTLSCSPISGHRSVSWYQQTPGQGLQFLFEYFSETQRNKGNFPGRFSGRQFSNSRSEMNVSTLELGDSALYLCASSLDRGSVNEQFFGPGTRLTVL.

The chain combines TRBV24-1 with TRBJ2-3, with 8 bases identical to TRBD1. The CDR3 spans 16 residues. Germline V CDR1 and CDR2: KGHDR, SFDVKD. V trimming: 9 bases; J trimming: 4 bases; junction bases outside the gene matches: 14. DNA of the CDR3: TGTGCCACCGGGCGGAACGGGGGACAGGATGCAGATACGCAGTATTTT. Translation: CATGRNGGQDADTQYF.

The chain joins TRBV6-5 to TRBJ1-5; D gene uncertain. V was shortened by 6 bases and J by 0 bases, with 3 bases between the two germline ends. Per germline, CDR1 MNHEY and CDR2 SVGAGI. CDR3 length: 12 amino acids. CDR3 loop: CASRLSNQPQHF. In DNA form, the CDR3 reads TGTGCCAGCAGGCTTAGCAATCAGCCCCAGCATTTT.